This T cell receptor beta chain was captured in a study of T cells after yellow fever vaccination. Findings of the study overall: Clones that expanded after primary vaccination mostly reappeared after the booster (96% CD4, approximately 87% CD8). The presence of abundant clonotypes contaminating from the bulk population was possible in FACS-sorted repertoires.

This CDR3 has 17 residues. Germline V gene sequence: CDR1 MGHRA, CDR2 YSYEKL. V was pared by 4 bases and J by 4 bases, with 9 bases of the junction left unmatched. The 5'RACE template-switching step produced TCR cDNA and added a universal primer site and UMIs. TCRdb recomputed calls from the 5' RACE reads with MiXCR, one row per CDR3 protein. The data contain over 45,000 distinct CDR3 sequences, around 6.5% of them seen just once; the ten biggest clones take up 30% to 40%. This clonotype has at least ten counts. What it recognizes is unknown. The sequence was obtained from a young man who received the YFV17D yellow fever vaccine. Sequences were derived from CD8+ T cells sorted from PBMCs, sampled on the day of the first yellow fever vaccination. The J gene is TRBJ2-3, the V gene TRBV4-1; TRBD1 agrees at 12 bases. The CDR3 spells CASSLAGTGGEADTQYF. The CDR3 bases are TGCGCCAGCAGCCTCGCCGGGACAGGGGGCGAGGCAGATACGCAGTATTTT.